The following is a TCR beta chain sequence with its context. Its antigen has not been determined. This may be a read error: a much more frequent sequence differs by one nucleotide. The CDR1 and CDR2 encoded by the germline V gene (reference sequence) are DFQATT and SNEGSKA. Measured from the cysteine to the phenylalanine, the CDR3 is 15 residues long. CDR3 DNA is the only sequence kept; it has 45 bases, read in frame from the first base. Sequencing used an Illumina HiSeq 2000. Multiplex PCR amplification was used to build the TCR beta chain libraries. The amplified TCR beta chain products were analyzed by high-throughput sequencing. Clones were called with MiXCR by TCRdb after fastp trimmed the public reads at Q25, and only in-frame beta chains were retained. Identical CDR3 protein sequences are pooled into one entry, listed with their most common genes and DNA. Within this sample are tens of thousands of distinct CDR3 sequences, with approximately 20% of them counted one time only. The top ten hold 2% to 2.5% of the sample.

The axillary draining lymph nodes of breast cancer patients were the source of the lymph node samples. These data come from a study of breast tumors, draining lymph nodes, adjacent tissues (dated by TCRdb to the mid-2010s). For the study in its entirety: The study compared TCR beta repertoires across tumor, adjacent nontumor tissue and axillary lymph nodes from breast cancer patients. In human breast cancer, the study set out to evaluate how tumor, surrounding tissue and draining lymph node repertoires relate to one another and whether T cells may move between these sites.

Overall study outcomes, separate from this receptor: The conclusion that tumor T cells originate in lymph nodes was presented as consistent with a hypothesis rather than as directly demonstrated. A scenario in which most tumor T cells derive from the lymph node and then expand within tumor tissue was judged to be consistent with the data. Tumor T-cell repertoires showed less diversity than lymph node repertoires and more diversity than nontumor tissue repertoires, and tumor T-cell repertoires showed preferential V and J gene usage. Tumor and nontumor tissue repertoires were significantly more similar in luminal-like than in basal-like breast cancer.

The sequenced material came from axillary lymph node tissue. This clonotype originated in a female donor with breast cancer. Some clones in this sample may be carry-over from other donors' samples. The chain couples TRBV20-1 to TRBJ2-2, and 7 bases in between align with TRBD2. The DNA is as follows: TGCAGTGCCCGAAGGGCTAGCGGACCCACCGGGGAGCTGGTTTTT. Translation gives CSARRASGPTGELVF.